Below, 4 T cell receptor beta chains from the same sample are listed, as sequenced in a study of shared clonotypes between healthy human individuals. The naive CD8 population came from CD45RO-negative cells selected for CCR7, without terminally differentiated effector memory CD45RA+ cells. Clones were sequenced by immunoSEQ multiplex PCR, and TCRdb holds only the in-frame ones, with some missing. The repertoire has millions of clones, just under 95% of them found once; the top ten carry 0.85% to 1.2%. Sequencing was carried out using naive CD8+ T cells sorted from blood. The receptors originated from a man aged 18 to 30 in good health.

The chain combines TRBV5-6 with TRBJ1-1, with 11 bases identical to TRBD1. The V segment lost 4 bases and the J segment 0 bases; nucleotides outside the gene matches: 11. The length of the CDR3 is 18 residues. The germline V gene has CDR1 SGHDT and CDR2 YYEEEE. The CDR3 here is CASSPRTGGLFMNTEAFF. The CDR3 coding sequence is TGTGCCAGCAGCCCAAGGACAGGGGGCCTCTTCATGAACACTGAAGCTTTCTTT.

J is TRBJ2-5 and V is TRBV19, with D perhaps TRBD1 (6 bases). Trimming took 6 bases from V and 5 from J, leaving 22 bases between them. There are 16 residues in the CDR3. Per germline, CDR1 LNHDA and CDR2 SQIVND (reference sequence). CDR3 sequence: CASSPAPDRLGETQYF. CDR3 bases: TGTGCCAGTAGCCCTGCCCCCGACAGGCTTGGGGAGACCCAGTACTTC. Variable domain in full (rest from reference TRBV19 and TRBJ2-5): DGGITQSPKYLFRKEGQNVTLSCEQNLNHDAMYWYRQDPGQGLRLIYYSQIVNDFQKGDIAEGYSVSREKKESFPLTVTSAQKNPTAFYLCASSPAPDRLGETQYFGPGTRLLVL.

The chain employs TRBV7-9 and TRBJ2-5, with 10 bases that match TRBD1. Per germline, CDR1 SEHNR and CDR2 FQNEAQ (reference sequence). The V and J ends lost 4 bases and 4 bases, in that order; junction bases with no gene match: 9. The CDR3 contains 16 residues. The CDR3 loop reads CASSSNLRDRGETQYF. In DNA, the CDR3 is TGTGCCAGCAGCTCCAACCTGAGGGACAGGGGAGAGACCCAGTACTTC.

V usage is TRBV29-1 and J usage is TRBJ2-1, with 9 bases aligning to TRBD2. The junction had 5 bases not matched to a gene; V was cut back by 3 bases and J by 2 bases. Germline CDR1 is SQVTM and CDR2 is ANQGSEA. The CDR3 sequence is 15 residues long. DNA of the CDR3: TGCAGCGTTGAGAGCGGGAGGAGGGCCTACAATGAGCAGTTCTTC. This sequence encodes CSVESGRRAYNEQFF.